A single sample is the source of the 21 T cell receptor beta chains below, sequenced in a study of T cell clonality in common variable immunodeficiency. Method: immunoSEQ multiplex PCR; TCRdb's copy keeps in-frame clones and lacks some. The sample lists approximately 44,000 clones, none appearing once, the ten largest making up about 3%. Sequenced material: peripheral blood mononuclear cells. All receptors derive from a person aged 18 to 75 in good health.

This clone appeared many times. The read gets to within 3 residues of the CDR3 end, and the germline J gene fills in the rest. This chain uses TRBV9 with TRBJ2-1; D may be TRBD1 (6 bases). V was trimmed by 2 bases and J by 1 base, leaving 10 bases between them. Germline V gives CDR1 SGDLS, CDR2 YYNGEE. This CDR3 contains 15 residues. The part of the CDR3 DNA that was read is TGTGCCAGCAGCGTCCGACAGGCTTCCTACAATGAG. It yields the protein CASSVRQASYNE. The whole CDR3 sequence is CASSVRQASYNEQFF.

This clone was seen at least ten times. Read sequence stops 3 residues before the CDR3 end, and the germline J gene provides the missing end. The chain is built from TRBV18 and TRBJ2-1; D gene ambiguous. This CDR3 region has 13 residues. Germline CDR1 is KGHSH and CDR2 is LQKENI. Deletions cut 5 bases from V and 0 bases from J, with 5 bases between. The CDR3 bases that were read are TGTGCCAGCTCATTCAGCTCCTACAATGAG. It specifies CASSFSSYNE. The whole CDR3 is CASSFSSYNEQFF.

Notes on this clone: The read is 3 residues too short to cover the CDR3 end, so that end is filled in from the germline J gene. The chain combines TRBV20-1 with TRBJ2-7; 7 bases fit TRBD1. V shed 4 bases, J shed 3 bases, and the junction held 3 bases outside the gene matches. The CDR3 has 12 residues. In germline, CDR1 is DFQATT, CDR2 SNEGSKA (reference sequence). The sequenced part of the CDR3 DNA is TGCAGTGCTACTTGGGACAGCTACGAG. Translation: CSATWDSYE. The entire CDR3 reads CSATWDSYEQYF.

This clone has a count of ten or more. The read comes to an end 3 residues before the CDR3 does, leaving the germline J gene to fill in the end. The V call is TRBV5-1, the J call TRBJ2-6, with a weak D call TRBD1 (6 bases). Trimming shortened V by 1 base and J by 12 bases, and 8 bases separated the two germline ends. Germline loops: CDR1 SGHRS, CDR2 YFSETQ. This CDR3 has 12 residues. CDR3 sequence reads: CASSLRGTVLTF. Incomplete CDR3 DNA: TGCGCCAGCAGCTTGAGGGGGACCGTC.

This clone was recorded at least ten times. Read sequence stops 3 residues before the CDR3 end, and the germline J gene provides the missing end. The V gene is TRBV20-1, the J gene TRBJ2-3; the match to TRBD2 covers 12 bases. The germline V gene has CDR1 DFQATT and CDR2 SNEGSKA (reference sequence). The CDR3 is 15 amino acids. With 6 bases clipped from V and 5 bases from J, the junction kept 9 bases outside the gene matches. CDR3 sequence: CSARLAGVRVDTQYF. CDR3 DNA, as far as it was read: TGCAGTGCCAGACTAGCGGGAGTGCGAGTAGATACG.

This clone was recorded at least ten times. Read sequence stops 3 residues before the CDR3 end, and the germline J gene provides the missing end. The chain joins TRBV20-1 to TRBJ1-1; TRBD1 might be the D (6 bases). Looked up from germline, CDR1 is DFQATT and CDR2 is SNEGSKA (reference sequence). Trimming removed 1 base at V and 6 bases at J, with 18 bases between. The CDR3 is 15 amino acids. CDR3 DNA, as far as it was read: TGCAGTGCTAGAGGCCCAATACAGGGATCGTCTGAA. It encodes CSARGPIQGSSE. In full, the CDR3 is CSARGPIQGSSEAFF.

This clone was counted ten times or more. The CDR3 is cut off 3 residues early in the read; its end comes from the germline J gene. J is TRBJ2-7 and V is TRBV5-1; the match to TRBD2 covers 11 bases. V gave up 0 bases and J gave up 0 bases; unmatched junction bases: 8. Germline V CDR1 and CDR2: SGHRS, YFSETQ. The CDR3 extends over 18 amino acids. The CDR3 bases that were read are TGCGCCAGCAGCTTGGAGGCTAGCGGGAGGCTTACCTCCTACGAG. This encodes CASSLEASGRLTSYE. The whole CDR3 is CASSLEASGRLTSYEQYF.

The sample holds a few counts of this clone. With the read ending 3 residues before the CDR3 end, the germline J gene is used to fill in that end. The chain links TRBV7-6 to TRBJ2-5; TRBD2 aligns across 9 bases. The CDR3 totals 13 residues. The germline V gene encodes CDR1 SGHVS and CDR2 FNYEAQ. V gave up 5 bases and J gave up 5 bases; unmatched junction bases: 3. Incomplete CDR3 DNA: TGTGCCAGCAGCGAGCGGGGGGCGGAGACC. Protein: CASSERGAET. The full-length CDR3 reads as CASSERGAETQYF.

This clone was detected ten times or more. Sequencing ends 3 residues short of the CDR3 end; the germline J gene provides the rest. This rearrangement joins TRBV20-1 to TRBJ2-1; 10 bases fit TRBD1. Germline assignment: CDR1 DFQATT and CDR2 SNEGSKA (reference sequence). Trimming took 2 bases from V and 9 from J; bases not matched to a gene: 4. The CDR3 has 13 amino acids. CDR3 DNA, as far as it was read: TGCAGTGCTAGAAGGGACAGGGGAAGTGAG. Protein: CSARRDRGSE. The whole CDR3 sequence is CSARRDRGSEQFF.

This clone was counted at least ten times. Coverage ceases 3 residues before the CDR3 finishes, and the germline J gene fills in the end. The chain carries TRBV20-1 and TRBJ2-4; TRBD2 matches at 8 bases. The V gene's germline CDR1 is DFQATT and CDR2 SNEGSKA (reference sequence). Germline trimming cut 1 base from V and 3 bases from J; bases unmatched to any gene: 5. This CDR3 spans 15 amino acids. CDR3 bases read: TGCAGTGCTAGAGTCTGGCTAGCGGGCAAAAACATT. Translation gives CSARVWLAGKNI. The full-length CDR3 reads as CSARVWLAGKNIQYF.

This clone was counted many times. The sequenced fragment ends 3 residues before the CDR3 boundary, so the rest is inferred from the germline J gene. The J gene is TRBJ1-1, the V gene TRBV7-9; D is unresolved. This CDR3 spans 15 amino acids. CDR1 is SEHNR and CDR2 is FQNEAQ in the germline V gene (reference sequence). The V end lost 0 bases, the J end lost 1 base, and 9 bases lay between the germline ends. The CDR3 DNA, read in part, is TGTGCCAGCAGCTTAGCGGTAGGGTCGAACACTGAA. It encodes CASSLAVGSNTE. The entire CDR3 reads CASSLAVGSNTEAFF.

This clone was observed at least ten times. The CDR3 end lies 3 residues beyond the end of the read and is filled in from the germline J gene. This chain uses TRBV5-8 with TRBJ1-2, with 10 bases fitting TRBD1. Germline V gene sequence: CDR1 SGHTS, CDR2 YDEGEE. CDR3 length: 15 residues. V shed 3 bases and J 3 bases; nucleotides not matched to a gene: 5. The sequenced part of the CDR3 DNA is TGTGCCAGCAGCTGGGGGACAGGGGTCGACTATGGC. Amino acids: CASSWGTGVDYG. The complete CDR3 reads CASSWGTGVDYGYTF. The whole variable domain, remainder taken from reference TRBV5-8 and TRBJ1-2, is EAGVTQSPTHLIKTRGQQATLRCSPISGHTSVYWYQQALGLGLQFLLWYDEGEERNRGNFPPRFSGRQFPNYSSELNVNALELEDSALYLCASSWGTGVDYGYTFGSGTRLTVV.

This clone was detected ten times or more. The read terminates 3 residues ahead of where the CDR3 ends, so the germline J gene completes it. This rearrangement joins TRBV10-1 to TRBJ2-7; TRBD1 matches at 8 bases. This CDR3 comprises 15 residues. V trimming: 4 bases; J trimming: 1 base; junction bases outside the gene matches: 6. The V gene's germline CDR1 is WNHNN and CDR2 SYGVQD (reference sequence). The part of the CDR3 DNA that was read is TGCGCCAGCAGTGGAAGCAGGGACAGGTCCTACGAG. Its protein product is CASSGSRDRSYE. The CDR3 in its entirety is CASSGSRDRSYEQYF.

This clone has a count of ten or more. The observed sequence ends 3 residues before the CDR3 terminus, with the missing tail filled in from the germline J gene. The rearrangement links TRBV6-2 or TRBV6-3 to TRBJ2-2, with 8 nucleotides matching TRBD2. The CDR3 loop spans 15 amino acids. Unmatched junction bases numbered 9, after V lost 6 bases and J lost 6 bases. CDR1 is MNHEY and CDR2 is SVGEGT in the germline V gene. Incomplete CDR3 DNA: TGTGCCAGCAGAAATCAATTAGCGGGGTCCGGGGAG. It encodes CASRNQLAGSGE. The entire CDR3 sequence reads CASRNQLAGSGELFF.

The sample holds many counts of this clone. With the read ending 3 residues before the CDR3 end, the germline J gene is used to fill in that end. The chain carries TRBV5-8 and TRBJ1-6, with D tentatively TRBD1 (5 bases). V shed 1 base and J shed 7 bases, with 9 bases lying between them. This CDR3 is 14 amino acids long. CDR1 and CDR2 (germline): SGHTS, YDEGEE. CDR3 DNA (partial): TGTGCCAGCAGCTTGCAGGGTTGGAATTCACCC. As protein: CASSLQGWNSP. The whole CDR3 protein is CASSLQGWNSPLHF.

Ten or more counts support this clone. The CDR3 is cut off 3 residues early in the read; its end comes from the germline J gene. The chain couples TRBV5-1 to TRBJ2-3, with 10 positions matching TRBD2. V shed 0 bases and J 6 bases; nucleotides not matched to a gene: 4. The CDR3 sequence is 15 residues long. The germline gives CDR1 SGHRS, CDR2 YFSETQ. The covered CDR3 bases are TGCGCCAGCAGCTTGGCCGGGACTAGCGATGATACG. It yields the protein CASSLAGTSDDT. The full CDR3 sequence reads CASSLAGTSDDTQYF.

Ten or more counts support this clone. With the read ending 3 residues before the CDR3 end, the germline J gene is used to fill in that end. V gene TRBV5-1 combines with J gene TRBJ2-5; maybe TRBD1 (6 bases). V was cut by 1 base and J by 4 bases, with 11 bases left in between. Germline CDR1 is SGHRS and CDR2 is YFSETQ. CDR3 length: 14 residues. The CDR3 DNA, read in part, is TGCGCCAGCAGCTTGACAGGGAAGGGAGAGACC. Translation gives CASSLTGKGET. The entire CDR3 reads CASSLTGKGETQYF.

A note on this clone: The missing CDR3 end, 3 residues past where the read stops, is filled in from the germline J gene. The chain recombines TRBV11-2 with TRBJ2-7, with D unresolved. CDR1 and CDR2 from the germline V gene are SGHAT and FQNNGV. The CDR3 extends over 14 amino acids. Trimming shortened V by 5 bases and J by 1 base, and 12 bases separated the two germline ends. Partial CDR3 DNA: TGTGCCAGCAGCGAGCAGTTCAGGTCCTACGAG. Translated: CASSEQFRSYE. The entire CDR3 is CASSEQFRSYEQYF. Full variable domain (missing parts from reference TRBV11-2 and TRBJ2-7): EAGVAQSPRYKIIEKRQSVAFWCNPISGHATLYWYQQILGQGPKLLIQFQNNGVVDDSQLPKDRFSAERLKGVDSTLKIQPAKLEDSAVYLCASSEQFRSYEQYFGPGTRLTVT.

This clone was seen at least ten times. The CDR3 here is CSARDHDSSAFYEQYF. The sequenced part of the CDR3 DNA is TGCAGTGCTAGAGATCACGACTCCTCCGCCTTCTACGAG. V and J are TRBV20-1 and TRBJ2-7; no definite D call. The sequence runs out 3 residues before the end of the CDR3; the remainder is reconstructed from the germline J gene. Trimming pared 0 bases from V and 3 bases from J, leaving 18 bases between. In germline, CDR1 is DFQATT, CDR2 SNEGSKA (reference sequence). This CDR3 has 16 residues.

A word on this clone: Sequence at one end of the junction differs from germline and may be a read error. The CDR3 end is not reached by the read, which stops 3 residues before it; the germline J gene fills it in. This sample also contains other DNA sequences that code for the same CDR3. This chain uses TRBV5-1 with TRBJ1-3; a possible D gene is TRBD1 (5 bases). The CDR3 length is 15 residues. CDR1 is SGHRS and CDR2 is YFSETQ in the germline V gene. The part of the CDR3 DNA that was read is TGCGCCAGCAGCTTAGTGGGGCATGATGGAAACACA. Its protein is CASSLVGHDGNT. The CDR3 as a whole reads CASSLVGHDGNTIYF.

This clone appeared many times. The read ends 3 residues before the CDR3 terminus; that terminus is restored from the germline J gene. The gene calls are TRBV2 and TRBJ2-2; D might be TRBD2 (5 bases). The germline CDR1 and CDR2 sequences are SNHLY and FYNNEI. V lost 6 bases, J lost 0 bases, and 11 bases lay in between. This CDR3 contains 15 residues. The sequenced part of the CDR3 DNA is TGTGCCAGCAGGTATACTAGGGCGAACACCGGGGAG. Translating gives CASRYTRANTGE. The full CDR3 protein is CASRYTRANTGELFF. Looking up the rest from reference TRBV2 and TRBJ2-2 gives the full variable domain: EPEVTQTPSHQVTQMGQEVILRCVPISNHLYFYWYRQILGQKVEFLVSFYNNEISEKSEIFDDQFSVERPDGSNFTLKIRSTKLEDSAMYFCASRYTRANTGELFFGEGSRLTVL.